What follows is one T cell receptor beta chain and its context. Its antigen remains unidentified. All participants with HIV were treated in the United States. Until DNA extraction, the samples held between about 0.85-11 million cryopreserved PBMC. They ran version v3.0 of the immunoSEQ assay at survey level. Here immunoSEQ multiplex PCR was the method, and the copy in TCRdb shows in-frame clones only, minus some. The sample has 27,000 or so clones, about 86% seen once; the top ten hold roughly 15%. This sample is part of a study of long-term antiretroviral therapy in people with HIV. Notes on the study in general: CDR3 length ranges were narrower in HIV repertoires than in controls. The blood, collected between about 2004 and 2018, was possibly taken under older ART regimens.

J lost 4 bases, V lost 2 bases, and 19 bases had no gene match. There are 19 residues in the CDR3. Germline assignment: CDR1 SGHTA and CDR2 FQGNSA. The genes are TRBV7-2 and TRBJ1-2, with 7 bases that match TRBD1. The sequence derives from a man over 45 with HIV. Specimen: unsorted PBMCs, collected 1.2 years after starting antiretroviral therapy. The CDR3 nucleotides are TGTGCCAGCAGCTTATCCCCACAGGGGTTTTATGTTCTCGTCTATGGCTACACCTTC. Translating it yields CASSLSPQGFYVLVYGYTF.